Listed below are T cell receptor beta chains from one sample, sequenced in a study of blood T cell repertoires in COVID-19. The data were produced by immunoSEQ multiplex PCR, yet TCRdb's version contains in-frame clones alone and is incomplete. The table shows about 55,000 clones, with around 86% occurring only once. The sequencing input was peripheral blood. Receptors originate from a woman aged 55-69 years with acute or convalescent COVID-19. Both conserved end residues are part of each CDR3. The D gene is left open where the match is weak. Rows give clone size only sometimes, using once, few, many, or a class for an expanded clone.

TRBV6-2/TRBV6-3,-,-,TRBJ2-2,TGTGCCAGCAGTAGACAGTACACCGGGGAGCTGTTTTTT,CASSRQYTGELFF
TRBV5-8,few,-,TRBJ1-1,TGTGCCAGCAACGGGGTTCAGCAGAACACTGAAGCTTTCTTT,CASNGVQQNTEAFF
TRBV18,-,-,TRBJ2-1,TGTGCCAGCTCACCGACACGTGACAATGAGCAGTTCTTC,CASSPTRDNEQFF
TRBV19,-,-,TRBJ1-2,TGTGCCAGTAGTATAGACGGGTTGAGCGGCTACACCTTC,CASSIDGLSGYTF
TRBV27,-,TRBD1,TRBJ1-2,TGTGCCAGCGGGACAGGGGGAAGGGGCTACACCTTC,CASGTGGRGYTF
TRBV27,-,-,TRBJ2-7,TGTGCCAGCAGTCCCACAGGTGTTGGCTACGAGCAGTACTTC,CASSPTGVGYEQYF
TRBV19,-,TRBD1,TRBJ1-1,TGTGCCAGTACCCAGGGGGCGGTTGGGAACACTGAAGCTTTCTTT,CASTQGAVGNTEAFF
TRBV19,-,-,TRBJ1-5,TGTGCCAGTAGTATAGAGACGGGAAATCAGCCCCAGCATTTT,CASSIETGNQPQHF
TRBV3-1/TRBV3-2,once,-,TRBJ2-4,TGTGCCAGCAGACCGACAGGAGTAAACATTCAGTACTTC,CASRPTGVNIQYF
TRBV9,-,TRBD1,TRBJ2-2,TGTGCCAGCAGCGTAGCCGCAGGGACAGGATACACCGGGGAGCTGTTTTTT,CASSVAAGTGYTGELFF